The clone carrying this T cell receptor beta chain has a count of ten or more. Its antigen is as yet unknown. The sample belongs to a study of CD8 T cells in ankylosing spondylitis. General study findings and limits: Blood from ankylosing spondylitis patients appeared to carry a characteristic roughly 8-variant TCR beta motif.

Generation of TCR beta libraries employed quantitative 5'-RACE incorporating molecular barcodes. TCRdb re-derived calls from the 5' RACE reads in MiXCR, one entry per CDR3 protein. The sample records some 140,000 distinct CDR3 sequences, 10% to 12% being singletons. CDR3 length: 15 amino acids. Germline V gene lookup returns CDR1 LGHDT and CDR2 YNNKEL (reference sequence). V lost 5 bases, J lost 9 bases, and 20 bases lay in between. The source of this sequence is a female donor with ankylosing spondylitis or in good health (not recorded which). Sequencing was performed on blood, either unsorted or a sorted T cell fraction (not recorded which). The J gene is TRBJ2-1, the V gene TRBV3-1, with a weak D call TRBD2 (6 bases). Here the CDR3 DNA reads TGTGCCAGCAGCACCTCGGTCGGCCAGGGAGGTGAGCAGTTCTTC. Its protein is CASSTSVGQGGEQFF.